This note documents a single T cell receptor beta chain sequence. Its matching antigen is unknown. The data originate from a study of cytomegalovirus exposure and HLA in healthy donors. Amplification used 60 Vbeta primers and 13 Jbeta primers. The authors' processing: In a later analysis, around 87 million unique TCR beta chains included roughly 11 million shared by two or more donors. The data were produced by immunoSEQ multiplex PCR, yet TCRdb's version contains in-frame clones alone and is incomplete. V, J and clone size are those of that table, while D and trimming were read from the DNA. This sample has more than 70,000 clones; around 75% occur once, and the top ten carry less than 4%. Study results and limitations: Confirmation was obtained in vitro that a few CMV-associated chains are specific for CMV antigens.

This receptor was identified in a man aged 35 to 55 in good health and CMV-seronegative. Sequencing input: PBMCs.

CDR3 sequence reads: CASSRVGSNQPQHF. CDR3 nucleotides: TGCGCCAGCAGCCGAGTCGGTAGCAATCAGCCCCAGCATTTT. The rearrangement links TRBV4-1 to TRBJ1-5; D remains ambiguous. Germline lookup yields CDR1 MGHRA and CDR2 YSYEKL. The V gene lost 4 bases and the J gene lost 0 bases, with 7 bases spanning the gap. CDR3 length: 14 amino acids.